The following is a TCR beta chain sequence with its context. This sample was taken from a study of blood T cell repertoires in COVID-19. Study-level background: Specimens from acute and convalescent COVID-19 originated in the United States, Italy and Spain. From T cells, B-cell-depleted T cells, or PBMCs came the material, which was cDNA or gDNA.

Germline V gives CDR1 SGHTA, CDR2 FQGNSA. The CDR3 covers 14 residues. V shed 5 bases and J shed 0 bases, with 8 bases lying between them. Per the study methods: Reference gene primers were amplified, and this amplification served to estimate nucleated cell counts. Using immunoSEQ multiplex PCR, the repertoire was profiled, and TCRdb retains in-frame clones only, with some absent. V and J calls and clone size follow that table, whereas D and trimming were derived from the DNA. The sample lists roughly 70,000 clones, about 90% occurring once. The chain combines TRBV7-2 with TRBJ1-5; D uncertain. Source material: peripheral blood. The TCR sequence derives from a middle-aged man with active COVID-19. CDR3 sequence: CASSLSYSNQPQHF. As DNA, the CDR3 is TGTGCCAGCAGCCTATCTTATAGCAATCAGCCCCAGCATTTT.